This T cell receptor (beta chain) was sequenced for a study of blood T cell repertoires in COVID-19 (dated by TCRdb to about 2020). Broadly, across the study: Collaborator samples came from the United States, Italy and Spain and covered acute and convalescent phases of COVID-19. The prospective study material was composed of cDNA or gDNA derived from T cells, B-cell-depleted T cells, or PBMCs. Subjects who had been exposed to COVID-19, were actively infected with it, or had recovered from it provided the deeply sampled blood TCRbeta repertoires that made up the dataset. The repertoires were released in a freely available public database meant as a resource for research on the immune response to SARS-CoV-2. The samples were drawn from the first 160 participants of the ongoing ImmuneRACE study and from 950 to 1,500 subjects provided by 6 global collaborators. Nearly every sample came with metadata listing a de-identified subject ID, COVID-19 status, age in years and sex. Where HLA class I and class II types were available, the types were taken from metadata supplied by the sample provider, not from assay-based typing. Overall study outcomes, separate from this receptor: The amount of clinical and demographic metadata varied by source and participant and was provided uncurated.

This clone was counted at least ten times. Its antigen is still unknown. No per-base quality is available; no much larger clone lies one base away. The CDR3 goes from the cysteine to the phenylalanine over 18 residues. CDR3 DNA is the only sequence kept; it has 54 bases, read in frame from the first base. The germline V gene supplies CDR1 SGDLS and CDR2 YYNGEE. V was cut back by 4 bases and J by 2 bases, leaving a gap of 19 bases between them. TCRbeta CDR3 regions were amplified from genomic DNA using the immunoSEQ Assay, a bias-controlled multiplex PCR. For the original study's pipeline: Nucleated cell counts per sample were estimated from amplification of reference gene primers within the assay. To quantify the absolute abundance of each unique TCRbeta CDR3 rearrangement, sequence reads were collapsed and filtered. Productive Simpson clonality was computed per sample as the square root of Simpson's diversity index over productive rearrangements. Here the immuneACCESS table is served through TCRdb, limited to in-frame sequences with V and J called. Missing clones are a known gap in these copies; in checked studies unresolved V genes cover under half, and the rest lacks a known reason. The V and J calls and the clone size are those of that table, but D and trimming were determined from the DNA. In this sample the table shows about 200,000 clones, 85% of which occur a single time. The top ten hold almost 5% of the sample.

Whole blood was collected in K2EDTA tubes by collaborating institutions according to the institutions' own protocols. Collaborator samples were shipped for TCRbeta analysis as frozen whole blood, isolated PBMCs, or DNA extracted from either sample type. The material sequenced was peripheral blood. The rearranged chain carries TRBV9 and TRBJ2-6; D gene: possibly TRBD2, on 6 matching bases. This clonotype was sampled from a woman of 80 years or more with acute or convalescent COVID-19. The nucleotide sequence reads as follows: TGTGCCAGCAGCCCCCTGGGGGGTTGGGGTGCTGGGGCCAACGTCCTGACTTTC. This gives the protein CASSPLGGWGAGANVLTF. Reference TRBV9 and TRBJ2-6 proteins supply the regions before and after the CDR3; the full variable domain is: DSGVTQTPKHLITATGQRVTLRCSPRSGDLSVYWYQQSLDQGLQFLIQYYNGEERAKGNILERFSAQQFPDLHSELNLSSLELGDSALYFCASSPLGGWGAGANVLTFGAGSRLTVL.